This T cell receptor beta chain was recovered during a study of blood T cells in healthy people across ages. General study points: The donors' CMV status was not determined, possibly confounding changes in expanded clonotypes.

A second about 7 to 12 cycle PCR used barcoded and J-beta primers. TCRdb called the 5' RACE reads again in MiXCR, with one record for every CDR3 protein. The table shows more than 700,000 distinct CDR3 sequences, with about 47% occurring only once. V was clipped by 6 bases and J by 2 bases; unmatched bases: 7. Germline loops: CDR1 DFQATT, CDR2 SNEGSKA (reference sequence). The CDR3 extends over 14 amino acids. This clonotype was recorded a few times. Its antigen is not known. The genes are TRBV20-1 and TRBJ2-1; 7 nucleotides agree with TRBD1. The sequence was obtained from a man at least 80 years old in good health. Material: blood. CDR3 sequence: CSAADRAPYNEQFF. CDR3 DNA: TGCAGTGCCGCCGACAGGGCCCCCTACAATGAGCAGTTCTTC.